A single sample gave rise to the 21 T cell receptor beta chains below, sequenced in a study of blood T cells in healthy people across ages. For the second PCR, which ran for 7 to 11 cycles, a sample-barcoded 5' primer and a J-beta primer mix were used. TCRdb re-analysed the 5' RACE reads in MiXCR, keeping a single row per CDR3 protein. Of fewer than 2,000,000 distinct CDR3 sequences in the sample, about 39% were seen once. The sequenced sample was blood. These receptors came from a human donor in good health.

CDR3 coding DNA: TGTGCCAGCAGTTTCCGGACAGGGGGTCGAATCTATGAGCAGTTCTTC. Protein product: CASSFRTGGRIYEQFF. V is TRBV28 and J is TRBJ2-1; the match to TRBD1 covers 10 bases. Trimming removed 3 bases from V and 8 bases from J; junction bases left unmatched: 10. CDR1 is MDHEN, CDR2 SYDVKM, per germline. The CDR3 has 16 amino acids.

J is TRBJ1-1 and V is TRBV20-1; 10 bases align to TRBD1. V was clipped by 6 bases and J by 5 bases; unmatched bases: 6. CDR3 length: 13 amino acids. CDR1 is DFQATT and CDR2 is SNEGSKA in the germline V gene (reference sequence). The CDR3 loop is CSASDRGWTEAFF. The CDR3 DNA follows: TGCAGTGCCTCGGACAGGGGGTGGACTGAAGCTTTCTTT.

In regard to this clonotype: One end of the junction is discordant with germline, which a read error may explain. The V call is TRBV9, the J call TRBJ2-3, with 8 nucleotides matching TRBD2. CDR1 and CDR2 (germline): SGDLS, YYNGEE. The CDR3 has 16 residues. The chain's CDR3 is CASSLPRAGETDTRYF. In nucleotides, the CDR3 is TGTGCCAGCAGCCTCCCCCGAGCGGGGGAAACAGATACGCGGTATTTT.

The CDR3 region is CASSFHREEETQYF. For the CDR3, the DNA is TGTGCCAGCAGCTTCCACAGGGAAGAGGAGACCCAGTACTTC. The genes are TRBV12-3 or TRBV12-4 and TRBJ2-5; D perhaps matches TRBD1 (6 bases). There are 14 residues in the CDR3. V shed 6 bases and J shed 5 bases, with 16 bases lying between them.

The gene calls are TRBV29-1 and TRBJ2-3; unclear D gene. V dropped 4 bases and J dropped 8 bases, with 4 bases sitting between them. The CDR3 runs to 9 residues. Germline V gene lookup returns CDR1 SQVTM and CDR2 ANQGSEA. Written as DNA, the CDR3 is TGCAGCGTTGGAAGTACGCAGTATTTT. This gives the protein CSVGSTQYF.

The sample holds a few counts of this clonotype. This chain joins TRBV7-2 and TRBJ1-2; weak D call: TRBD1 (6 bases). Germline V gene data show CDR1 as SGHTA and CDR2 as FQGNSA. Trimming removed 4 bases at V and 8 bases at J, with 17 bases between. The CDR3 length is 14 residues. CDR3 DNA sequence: TGTGCCAGCAGCTCCTTAATGGGGGCGCTGGGCTACACCTTC. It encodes CASSSLMGALGYTF.

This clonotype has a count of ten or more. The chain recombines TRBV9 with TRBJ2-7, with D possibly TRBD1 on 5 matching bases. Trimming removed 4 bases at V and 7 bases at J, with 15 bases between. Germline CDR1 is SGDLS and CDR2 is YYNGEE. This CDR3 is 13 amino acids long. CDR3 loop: CASSPGSQGEQYF. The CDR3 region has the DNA TGTGCCAGCAGCCCCGGTTCCCAGGGAGAGCAGTACTTC. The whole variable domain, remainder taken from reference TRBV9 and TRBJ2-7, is DSGVTQTPKHLITATGQRVTLRCSPRSGDLSVYWYQQSLDQGLQFLIQYYNGEERAKGNILERFSAQQFPDLHSELNLSSLELGDSALYFCASSPGSQGEQYFGPGTRLTVT.

The DNA of the CDR3 is TGTGCCAGCAGTGGGGACAGGGGGATCGGCTACACCTTC. It is translated as CASSGDRGIGYTF. The V and J genes are TRBV2 and TRBJ1-2, with 11 bases that match TRBD1. Germline values: CDR1 SNHLY, CDR2 FYNNEI. Trimming took 4 bases from V and 8 from J; bases not matched to a gene: 3. CDR3 length equals 13 residues.

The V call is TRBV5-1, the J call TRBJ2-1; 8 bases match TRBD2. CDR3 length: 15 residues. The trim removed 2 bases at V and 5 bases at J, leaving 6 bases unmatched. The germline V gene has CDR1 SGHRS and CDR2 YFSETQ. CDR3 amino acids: CASSFLAGKDNEQFF. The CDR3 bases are TGCGCCAGCAGCTTCTTAGCGGGGAAGGACAATGAGCAGTTCTTC.

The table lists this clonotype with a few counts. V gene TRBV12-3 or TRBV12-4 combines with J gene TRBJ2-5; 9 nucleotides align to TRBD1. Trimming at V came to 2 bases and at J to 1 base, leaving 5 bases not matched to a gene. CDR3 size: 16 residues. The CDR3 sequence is CASSLTGTGSQETQYF. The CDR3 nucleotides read TGTGCCAGCAGTTTAACCGGGACAGGGAGCCAAGAGACCCAGTACTTC.

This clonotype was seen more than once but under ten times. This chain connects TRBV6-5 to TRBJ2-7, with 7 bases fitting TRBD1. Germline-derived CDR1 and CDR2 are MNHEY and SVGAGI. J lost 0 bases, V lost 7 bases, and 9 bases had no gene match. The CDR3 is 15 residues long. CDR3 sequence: CASTRDRGTSYEQYF. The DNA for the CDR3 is TGTGCCAGCACCAGGGACAGAGGGACCTCCTACGAGCAGTACTTC.

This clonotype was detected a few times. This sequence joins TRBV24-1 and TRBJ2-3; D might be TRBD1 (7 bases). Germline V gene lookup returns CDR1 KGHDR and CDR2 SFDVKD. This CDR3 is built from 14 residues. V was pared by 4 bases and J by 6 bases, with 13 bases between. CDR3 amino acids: CATSDFRGADTQYF. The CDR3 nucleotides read TGTGCCACCAGTGACTTCAGGGGGGCGGATACGCAGTATTTT.

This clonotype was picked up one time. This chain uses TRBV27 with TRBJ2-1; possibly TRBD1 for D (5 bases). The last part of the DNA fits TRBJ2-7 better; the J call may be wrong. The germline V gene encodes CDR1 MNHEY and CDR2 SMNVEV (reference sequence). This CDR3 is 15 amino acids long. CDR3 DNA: TGTGCCAGCAGTTTCGATCAGGGATCATACAATGAGCAGTACTTC. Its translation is CASSFDQGSYNEQYF.

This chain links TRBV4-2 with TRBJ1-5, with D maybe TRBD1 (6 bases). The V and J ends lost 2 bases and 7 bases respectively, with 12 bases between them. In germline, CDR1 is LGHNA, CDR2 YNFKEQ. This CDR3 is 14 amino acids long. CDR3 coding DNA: TGTGCCAGCAGCCAACTAGGGGGTGAACAGCCCCAGCATTTT. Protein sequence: CASSQLGGEQPQHF.

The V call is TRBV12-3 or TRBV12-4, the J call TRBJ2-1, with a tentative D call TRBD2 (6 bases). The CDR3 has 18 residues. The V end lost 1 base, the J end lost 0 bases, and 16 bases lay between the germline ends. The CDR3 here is CASSLERDFPSSYNEQFF. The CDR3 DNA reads TGTGCCAGCAGTTTAGAAAGGGACTTCCCGTCCTCCTACAATGAGCAGTTCTTC.

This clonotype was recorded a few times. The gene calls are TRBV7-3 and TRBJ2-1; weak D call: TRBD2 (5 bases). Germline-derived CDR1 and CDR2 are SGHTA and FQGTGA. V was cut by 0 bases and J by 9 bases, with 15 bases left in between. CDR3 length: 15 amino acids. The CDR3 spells CASSLTLTGRGEQFF. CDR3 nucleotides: TGTGCCAGCAGCTTAACGTTGACGGGTCGGGGTGAGCAGTTCTTC.

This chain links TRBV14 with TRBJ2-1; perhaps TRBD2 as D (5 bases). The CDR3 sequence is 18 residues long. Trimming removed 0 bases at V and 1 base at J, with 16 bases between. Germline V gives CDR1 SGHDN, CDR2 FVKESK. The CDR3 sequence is CASSQDETIMGSYNEQFF. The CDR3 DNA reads TGTGCCAGCAGCCAAGATGAGACTATCATGGGATCCTACAATGAGCAGTTCTTC. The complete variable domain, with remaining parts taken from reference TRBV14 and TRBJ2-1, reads EAGVTQFPSHSVIEKGQTVTLRCDPISGHDNLYWYRRVMGKEIKFLLHFVKESKQDESGMPNNRFLAERTGGTYSTLKVQPAELEDSGVYFCASSQDETIMGSYNEQFFGPGTRLTVL.

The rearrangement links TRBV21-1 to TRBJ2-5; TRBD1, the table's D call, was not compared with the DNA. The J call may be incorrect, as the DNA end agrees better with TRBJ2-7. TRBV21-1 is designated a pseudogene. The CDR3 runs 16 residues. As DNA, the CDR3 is TGTGCCAGCAGCAAACTCGTCTGGACAGGGAGATACGAGCAGTACTTC. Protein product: CASSKLVWTGRYEQYF.

CDR3 residues: CASSLWAGRFQARTDTQYF. CDR3 nucleotides: TGTGCCAGCAGTTTATGGGCGGGAAGATTTCAAGCTCGCACAGATACGCAGTATTTT. J is TRBJ2-3 and V is TRBV12-3 or TRBV12-4, with D perhaps TRBD2 (6 bases). Trimming removed 2 bases at V and 1 base at J, with 22 bases between. The CDR3 has 19 amino acids.

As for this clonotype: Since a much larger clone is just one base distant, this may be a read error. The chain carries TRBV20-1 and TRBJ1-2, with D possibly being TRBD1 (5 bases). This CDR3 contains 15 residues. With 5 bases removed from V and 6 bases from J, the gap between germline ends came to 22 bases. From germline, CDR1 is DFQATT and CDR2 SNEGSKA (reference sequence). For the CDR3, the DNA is TGCAGTGCTGCTCGGAGGGGAGCGGAGGGCCATGGCTACACCTTC. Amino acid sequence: CSAARRGAEGHGYTF.

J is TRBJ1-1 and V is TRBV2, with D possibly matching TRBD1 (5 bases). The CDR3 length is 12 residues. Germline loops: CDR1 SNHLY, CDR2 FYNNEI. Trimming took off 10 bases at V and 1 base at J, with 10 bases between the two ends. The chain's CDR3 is CATGQGNTEAFF. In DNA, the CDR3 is TGTGCCACCGGGCAGGGGAACACTGAAGCTTTCTTT.